The 28 T cell receptor beta chains reported below all come from one sample, sequenced in a study of cytomegalovirus exposure and HLA in healthy donors. The study ran its PCR with 60 Vbeta and 13 Jbeta primers. Sequenced by immunoSEQ multiplex PCR; TCRdb stores in-frame clones only, minus some. The sample has under 150,000 clones, roughly 77% seen once. The sample taken for sequencing was PBMCs. All receptors come from a female donor in good health and CMV-seronegative.

V usage is TRBV7-2 and J usage is TRBJ2-7; weak D call: TRBD2 (6 bases). Germline assignment: CDR1 SGHTA and CDR2 FQGNSA. Trimming stripped 2 bases from V and 2 bases from J, with 7 bases between. CDR3 length: 13 amino acids. Here the CDR3 DNA reads TGTGCCAGCAGCTTAAGCGGGCCCTACGAGCAGTACTTC. It is translated as CASSLSGPYEQYF.

The DNA for the CDR3 is TGTGCCAGCAGCGTAGCTAAGTACAGTCAGGGGGAAAATGAGCAGTTCTTC. Amino acid sequence: CASSVAKYSQGENEQFF. The genes are TRBV9 and TRBJ2-1, with TRBD1 identical over 7 bases. J was trimmed by 7 bases and V by 0 bases; bases with no gene match: 13. Looked up from germline, CDR1 is SGDLS and CDR2 is YYNGEE. This CDR3 contains 17 residues.

The CDR3 spells CASSSNRGGYTF. The CDR3 coding sequence is TGTGCCAGCAGCTCGAACAGGGGTGGCTACACCTTC. The V and J genes are TRBV7-9 and TRBJ1-2, with 7 bases identical to TRBD1. Germline V CDR1 and CDR2: SEHNR, FQNEAQ (reference sequence). Losses at the gene ends were 4 bases for V and 7 bases for J; bases not matched to a gene: 3. The length of the CDR3 is 12 residues.

The CDR3 sequence is CASSSWGLAGKNIQYF. CDR3 DNA: TGTGCCAGCAGTTCGTGGGGACTAGCGGGCAAAAACATTCAGTACTTC. V is TRBV27 and J is TRBJ2-4; 12 bases line up with TRBD2. Germline loops: CDR1 MNHEY, CDR2 SMNVEV (reference sequence). The V and J ends lost 4 bases and 3 bases, in that order; junction bases with no gene match: 4. The length of the CDR3 is 16 residues.

This clone showed up just a few times. This CDR3 reads CASSPRNSGNTIYF. CDR3 DNA sequence: TGTGCCAGCAGCCCTAGAAACTCTGGAAACACCATATATTTT. The rearrangement joins TRBV7-6 to TRBJ1-3; D gene uncertain. The length of the CDR3 is 14 residues. Trimming cost V 5 bases and J 0 bases, with 8 bases left between them. Germline V gene data show CDR1 as SGHVS and CDR2 as FNYEAQ.

This sequence joins TRBV18 and TRBJ2-7; possible D gene TRBD2, 6 bases. The CDR3 loop spans 15 amino acids. V shed 5 bases and J shed 4 bases, with 18 bases lying between them. The germline CDR1 and CDR2 sequences are KGHSH and LQKENI. The CDR3: CASSARLAEVYEQYF. The CDR3 bases are TGTGCCAGCTCAGCACGGTTAGCGGAGGTTTACGAGCAGTACTTC.

The J gene is TRBJ2-5, the V gene TRBV10-1; 8 positions agree with TRBD1. Germline CDR1 reads WNHNN; CDR2 reads SYGVQD (reference sequence). The CDR3 runs 20 residues. V lost 2 bases to trimming and J lost 4 bases; unmatched junction nucleotides: 21. The DNA of the CDR3 is TGCGCCAGCAGTGAGCATCGCCTTCTCACGACAGGGACAGGAGGAGAGACCCAGTACTTC. Amino acids: CASSEHRLLTTGTGGETQYF.

The V call is TRBV9, the J call TRBJ2-7; 8 bases agree with TRBD2. V shed 7 bases and J 2 bases; nucleotides not matched to a gene: 5. Germline loops: CDR1 SGDLS, CDR2 YYNGEE. CDR3 length: 13 residues. CDR3: CASGHGGAYEQYF. CDR3 in DNA: TGTGCCAGCGGTCACGGGGGGGCCTACGAGCAGTACTTC.

The chain employs TRBV6-5 and TRBJ2-7; D is unresolved. The CDR3 totals 12 residues. Trimming took off 8 bases at V and 1 base at J, with 9 bases between the two ends. Per germline, CDR1 MNHEY and CDR2 SVGAGI. The CDR3 coding sequence is TGTGCCAGCGAACTACCTTCCTACGAGCAGTACTTC. Translated, it gives CASELPSYEQYF.

V is TRBV14 and J is TRBJ1-4, with TRBD1 as a possible D gene (5 bases). The germline gives CDR1 SGHDN, CDR2 FVKESK. This CDR3 has 15 amino acids. Trimming took off 4 bases at V and 8 bases at J, with 17 bases between the two ends. The CDR3: CASSPHHQRGEKLFF. The CDR3 DNA reads TGTGCCAGCAGCCCCCACCACCAGCGGGGCGAAAAACTGTTTTTT.

This clone was detected once. The chain couples TRBV29-1 to TRBJ2-7; possible D gene TRBD1, 6 bases. With 4 bases removed from V and 2 bases from J, the gap between germline ends came to 12 bases. The length of the CDR3 is 13 residues. The germline gives CDR1 SQVTM, CDR2 ANQGSEA. The CDR3 is CSVVPQGTYEQYF. CDR3 DNA: TGCAGCGTTGTCCCACAGGGTACCTACGAGCAGTACTTC.

V is TRBV10-3 and J is TRBJ1-2; tentatively, D is TRBD1 (6 bases). The germline V gene encodes CDR1 ENHRY and CDR2 SYGVKD. This CDR3 region has 13 residues. The V end was cut by 6 bases, the J end by 7 bases, with 15 bases between. CDR3 in DNA: TGTGCCATCAGCCCCCGGGGGGCGGGTGGCTACACCTTC. This codes for CAISPRGAGGYTF.

The rearrangement uses TRBV7-9 and TRBJ1-1; tentatively, D is TRBD1 (5 bases). The CDR3 covers 17 residues. Trimming pared 11 bases from V and 3 bases from J, leaving 28 bases between. Looked up from germline, CDR1 is SEHNR and CDR2 is FQNEAQ (reference sequence). CDR3 sequence (DNA): TGTGCCCAGTCTAGGGGAGGGATGGGGTTGGAAGACACTGAAGCTTTCTTT. Its protein is CAQSRGGMGLEDTEAFF.

The V and J genes are TRBV7-3 and TRBJ2-5; maybe TRBD1 (5 bases). Trimming pared 0 bases from V and 4 bases from J, leaving 9 bases between. Germline V gene data show CDR1 as SGHTA and CDR2 as FQGTGA. The CDR3 sequence is 14 residues long. The DNA of the CDR3 is TGTGCCAGCAGCTTAACAGGGGCCTTAGAGACCCAGTACTTC. This codes for CASSLTGALETQYF.

This clone was seen only once. The chain recombines TRBV18 with TRBJ2-1, with 7 bases lining up with TRBD2. The trim removed 0 bases at V and 8 bases at J, leaving 10 bases unmatched. The CDR3 totals 16 residues. Germline V lookup: CDR1 KGHSH, CDR2 LQKENI. In nucleotides, the CDR3 is TGTGCCAGCTCACCACCGGGCAGACTAGCCAGCGATGAGCAGTTCTTC. The encoded protein is CASSPPGRLASDEQFF. Drawing the rest from reference TRBV18 and TRBJ2-1, the complete variable domain is NAGVMQNPRHLVRRRGQEARLRCSPMKGHSHVYWYRQLPEEGLKFMVYLQKENIIDESGMPKERFSAEFPKEGPSILRIQQVVRGDSAAYFCASSPPGRLASDEQFFGPGTRLTVL.

Turning to this clone: A read error may account for a junction end that differs from germline. The chain employs TRBV7-9 and TRBJ2-1; weak D call: TRBD2 (6 bases). The CDR3 consists of 16 residues. Per germline, CDR1 SEHNR and CDR2 FQNEAQ (reference sequence). DNA for the CDR3: TGTGCCAGTAGCTTATATGAGGGCGCGGGGTACAATGAGCAGTTCTTC. Translating it yields CASSLYEGAGYNEQFF.

The chain combines TRBV7-3 with TRBJ2-5, with TRBD2 matching 14 bases. Trimming took 4 bases from V and 1 from J; bases not matched to a gene: 2. CDR3 length equals 16 residues. Germline V CDR1 and CDR2: SGHTA, FQGTGA. CDR3 loop: CASSWGLAGAQETQYF. The CDR3 bases are TGTGCCAGCAGCTGGGGACTAGCGGGGGCCCAAGAGACCCAGTACTTC.

This chain uses TRBV15 with TRBJ2-7, with 7 bases matching TRBD1. Germline-derived CDR1 and CDR2 are LNHNV and YYDKDF (reference sequence). V trimming: 5 bases; J trimming: 2 bases; junction bases outside the gene matches: 9. The CDR3 length is 15 residues. The chain's CDR3 is CATSVARQGPYEQYF. The CDR3 bases are TGTGCCACCAGCGTTGCGAGACAGGGCCCCTACGAGCAGTACTTC. The full variable domain, rest sourced from reference TRBV15 and TRBJ2-7, is DAMVIQNPRYQVTQFGKPVTLSCSQTLNHNVMYWYQQKSSQAPKLLFHYYDKDFNNEADTPDNFQSRRPNTSFCFLDIRSPGLGDTAMYLCATSVARQGPYEQYFGPGTRLTVT.

The chain employs TRBV6-1 and TRBJ1-2, with no clear D. This CDR3 spans 10 amino acids. Trimming left V 9 bases short and J 8 bases short, with 10 bases between. CDR1 and CDR2 (germline): MNHNS, SASEGT. CDR3 sequence reads: CASNWEGYTF. CDR3 DNA: TGTGCCAGTAATTGGGAGGGCTACACCTTC.

The J gene is TRBJ2-6, the V gene TRBV6-5, with TRBD1 as a possible D gene (6 bases). The germline V gene has CDR1 MNHEY and CDR2 SVGAGI. The CDR3 covers 14 residues. The V gene lost 6 bases and the J gene lost 1 base, with 7 bases spanning the gap. CDR3 sequence reads: CASRDSSGANVLTF. DNA of the CDR3: TGTGCCAGCAGGGACAGTTCTGGGGCCAACGTCCTGACTTTC.

A word on this clone: The junction departs from the called germline gene at one end, perhaps through a read error. V is TRBV7-7 and J is TRBJ2-1; 9 nucleotides agree with TRBD2. CDR1 is SSHAT and CDR2 is FNYEAQ in the germline V gene (reference sequence). The length of the CDR3 is 16 residues. Here the CDR3 reads CASSLGLRGGGNEQFF. For the CDR3, the DNA is TGTGCTAGCAGCTTAGGTCTGCGGGGGGGCGGGAATGAGCAGTTCTTC.

This rearrangement joins TRBV28 to TRBJ1-4; 8 bases fit TRBD1. J lost 7 bases, V lost 6 bases, and 7 bases had no gene match. The CDR3 has 14 amino acids. Germline loops: CDR1 MDHEN, CDR2 SYDVKM. The CDR3 loop is CASRAGGKVEKLFF. As DNA, the CDR3 is TGTGCCAGCAGAGCAGGGGGCAAAGTTGAAAAACTGTTTTTT.

The CDR3, as DNA: TGTGCCAGCAGCTTAAGGGTAGGAGGGGCTGCAACTAATGAAAAACTGTTTTTT. Protein: CASSLRVGGAATNEKLFF. This chain joins TRBV7-6 and TRBJ1-4; a possible D gene is TRBD1 (5 bases). Trimming took off 2 bases at V and 0 bases at J, with 16 bases between the two ends. Germline CDR1 SGHVS, CDR2 FNYEAQ. The CDR3 runs 18 residues. Drawing the rest from reference TRBV7-6 and TRBJ1-4, the complete variable domain is GAGVSQSPRYKVTKRGQDVALRCDPISGHVSLYWYRQALGQGPEFLTYFNYEAQQDKSGLPNDRFSAERPEGSISTLTIQRTEQRDSAMYRCASSLRVGGAATNEKLFFGSGTQLSVL.

J is TRBJ2-3 and V is TRBV20-1; 10 nucleotides align to TRBD2. The CDR3 is 11 residues long. Per the germline V gene, CDR1 is DFQATT and CDR2 is SNEGSKA (reference sequence). The DNA of the CDR3 is TGCAGAGCGGGAGGGCCGGATACGCAGTATTTT. As protein: CRAGGPDTQYF.

This chain links TRBV28 with TRBJ1-1, with D possibly TRBD1 on 6 matching bases. The V gene's germline CDR1 is MDHEN and CDR2 SYDVKM. V lost 7 bases, J lost 4 bases, and 16 bases lay in between. This CDR3 comprises 14 residues. The CDR3 protein is CASTTPGAPTEAFF. CDR3 bases: TGTGCCAGCACCACCCCAGGGGCGCCCACTGAAGCTTTCTTT.

The rearrangement links TRBV18 to TRBJ2-3, with a tentative D call TRBD1 (6 bases). The CDR3 spans 15 residues. V was cut by 3 bases and J by 2 bases, with 12 bases left in between. Looked up from germline, CDR1 is KGHSH and CDR2 is LQKENI. CDR3 sequence: CASSPTGASTDTQYF. The CDR3, as DNA: TGTGCCAGCTCACCGACAGGAGCCTCCACAGATACGCAGTATTTT.

This clone was observed a few times. This rearrangement joins TRBV10-2 to TRBJ2-3; no clear D gene. Between the trimmed V and J ends, which lost 4 bases and 6 bases, there was a span of 5 bases. The CDR3 loop spans 11 amino acids. Germline V gene sequence: CDR1 WSHSY, CDR2 SAAADI. CDR3 nucleotide sequence: TGCGCCAGCAGTGGTCGGGATACGCAGTATTTT. Translation gives CASSGRDTQYF.

The chain employs TRBV10-3 and TRBJ2-5; TRBD2 matches 12 bases. Unmatched junction bases numbered 20, after V lost 6 bases and J lost 0 bases. CDR3 length equals 21 residues. Germline lookup yields CDR1 ENHRY and CDR2 SYGVKD. CDR3 in amino acids: CAIRPTHEPGLAGLHQETQYF. In nucleotides, the CDR3 is TGTGCCATCAGGCCAACTCACGAACCGGGACTAGCGGGCCTTCACCAAGAGACCCAGTACTTC.